This T cell receptor (beta chain) was sequenced in a study of T-cell memory formation after mild COVID-19. The CDR3 runs 13 residues. Germline CDR1 DFQATT, CDR2 SNEGSKA (reference sequence). The V end lost 3 bases, the J end lost 3 bases, and 12 bases lay between the germline ends. TCRdb redid the calling of the 5' RACE reads with MiXCR, one entry per CDR3 protein. The sample includes approximately 260,000 distinct CDR3 sequences, 15% to 20% seen only once; the top ten take 20% to 25%. The sample was PBMCs or a T cell subset sorted from them (not recorded which). The rearrangement links TRBV20-1 to TRBJ2-7; no definite D call. The TCR sequence derives from a man younger than 35 who had mild COVID-19 (a few samples of this study predate the infection). Cell type and time point are not known. Here the CDR3 DNA reads TGCAGTGCTAGTCAGGACGGAAACTACGAGCAGTACTTC. Translation: CSASQDGNYEQYF.